This is a list of T cell receptor beta chains from one sample in a study of prognosis after radiotherapy for stage I lung cancer. Via MiXCR, TCRdb re-called the multiplex PCR reads, giving one row per CDR3 protein. The table includes 30,000 to 40,000 distinct CDR3 sequences, 32% detected once. The source was PBMCs, collected before or after stereotactic body radiation therapy (not recorded which). Receptors originate from a donor over 45 with non-small cell lung cancer. Each CDR3 is given with its conserved first and last residue. A D gene is named only where the DNA matches it firmly. Clone size is shown for a subset of rows, as once, few, many or a class of expanded clone.

j_gene: TRBJ1-1
d_gene: TRBD1
v_gene: TRBV20-1
abundance: many
CDR3aa: CSAEPGTGNTEAFF
CDR3nt: TGCAGTGCTGAACCAGGGACAGGGAACACTGAAGCTTTCTTT

j_gene: TRBJ2-7
d_gene: TRBD1
v_gene: TRBV12-3/TRBV12-4
abundance: many
CDR3aa: CASSSSTGGMFEQYF
CDR3nt: TGTGCCAGCAGTTCGTCGACAGGGGGCATGTTCGAGCAGTACTTC

j_gene: TRBJ2-5
d_gene: TRBD2
v_gene: TRBV7-2
abundance: NA
CDR3aa: CASSLNSGWAQTQYF
CDR3nt: TGTGCCAGCAGCTTAAATAGCGGGTGGGCGCAGACCCAGTACTTC

j_gene: TRBJ2-3
d_gene: NA
v_gene: TRBV20-1
abundance: many
CDR3aa: CSAIPSSADTQYF
CDR3nt: TGCAGTGCTATCCCTTCTAGCGCAGATACGCAGTATTTT

j_gene: TRBJ2-3
d_gene: TRBD2
v_gene: TRBV11-2
abundance: once
CDR3aa: CASSFPERGAITHTQYF
CDR3nt: TGTGCCAGCAGCTTCCCCGAGCGGGGGGCAATCACACATACGCAGTATTTT

j_gene: TRBJ2-1
d_gene: TRBD1
v_gene: TRBV7-9
abundance: many
CDR3aa: CASSLGVGGSGNEQFF
CDR3nt: TGTGCCAGCAGCTTAGGCGTAGGGGGCTCTGGGAATGAGCAGTTCTTC

j_gene: TRBJ1-5
d_gene: NA
v_gene: TRBV27
abundance: many
CDR3aa: CASSLWADSNQPQHF
CDR3nt: TGTGCCAGCAGTTTATGGGCGGATAGCAATCAGCCCCAGCATTTT

j_gene: TRBJ2-5
d_gene: TRBD1
v_gene: TRBV5-1
abundance: many
CDR3aa: CASSLTGDLVETQYF
CDR3nt: TGCGCCAGCAGCTTGACAGGGGACCTGGTAGAGACCCAGTACTTC

j_gene: TRBJ1-1
d_gene: NA
v_gene: TRBV5-5
abundance: many
CDR3aa: CASLSQNTEAFF
CDR3nt: TGTGCCAGCCTATCCCAGAACACTGAAGCTTTCTTT

j_gene: TRBJ2-3
d_gene: NA
v_gene: TRBV15
abundance: NA
CDR3aa: CATNRVGVTDTQYF
CDR3nt: TGTGCCACCAACAGAGTTGGGGTCACAGATACCCAGTATTTT

j_gene: TRBJ1-2
d_gene: NA
v_gene: TRBV29-1
abundance: many
CDR3aa: CSVVPAGEDGYTF
CDR3nt: TGCAGCGTTGTTCCAGCAGGGGAGGATGGCTACACCTTC

j_gene: TRBJ1-2
d_gene: NA
v_gene: TRBV20-1
abundance: NA
CDR3aa: CSATRRDTREGYTF
CDR3nt: TGCAGTGCCACCCGTAGGGACACCCGTGAGGGATACACCTTC

j_gene: TRBJ2-7
d_gene: TRBD2
v_gene: TRBV15
abundance: many
CDR3aa: CATSRGGSSYEQYF
CDR3nt: TGTGCCACCAGCAGGGGGGGGTCGTCCTACGAGCAGTACTTC

j_gene: TRBJ2-5
d_gene: TRBD1
v_gene: TRBV3-1
abundance: NA
CDR3aa: CASTSNRGETQYF
CDR3nt: TGTGCCAGCACTTCAAACAGGGGAGAGACCCAGTACTTC

j_gene: TRBJ1-1
d_gene: NA
v_gene: TRBV6-9
abundance: NA
CDR3aa: CASSYVGGRTVTEAFF
CDR3nt: TGTGCCAGCAGTTACGTGGGGGGCAGGACGGTGACTGAAGCTTTCTTT

j_gene: TRBJ2-5
d_gene: TRBD1
v_gene: TRBV3-1
abundance: NA
CDR3aa: CASSRRGRAGGFETQYF
CDR3nt: TGTGCCAGCAGCCGAAGAGGGCGGGCAGGGGGCTTTGAGACCCAGTACTTC

j_gene: TRBJ2-3
d_gene: NA
v_gene: TRBV20-1
abundance: many
CDR3aa: CSANLGGSGTDTQYF
CDR3nt: TGCAGTGCTAACCTCGGGGGCTCGGGCACAGATACGCAGTATTTT

j_gene: TRBJ1-5
d_gene: NA
v_gene: TRBV12-3/TRBV12-4
abundance: many
CDR3aa: CASSYSTVNQPQHF
CDR3nt: TGTGCCAGCAGTTACTCGACGGTGAATCAGCCCCAGCATTTT

j_gene: TRBJ1-6
d_gene: TRBD1
v_gene: TRBV30
abundance: NA
CDR3aa: CALARDRVDSPLHF
CDR3nt: TGTGCCCTCGCCAGGGACAGGGTAGATTCACCCCTCCACTTT

j_gene: TRBJ1-2
d_gene: NA
v_gene: TRBV6-2/TRBV6-3
abundance: once
CDR3aa: CAIIADRSRNGYTF
CDR3nt: TGTGCCATCATTGCCGACAGGAGCCGGAATGGCTACACCTTC

j_gene: TRBJ1-6
d_gene: NA
v_gene: TRBV20-1
abundance: many
CDR3aa: CSARNYAGASSYNSPLHF
CDR3nt: TGCAGTGCTAGGAATTACGCCGGGGCGAGCTCCTATAATTCACCCCTCCACTTT

j_gene: TRBJ1-1
d_gene: NA
v_gene: TRBV6-1
abundance: many
CDR3aa: CASSVSGSTEAFF
CDR3nt: TGTGCCAGCAGTGTATCAGGGTCCACTGAAGCTTTCTTT

j_gene: TRBJ2-3
d_gene: NA
v_gene: TRBV19
abundance: many
CDR3aa: CASSSTARGAVRDTQYF
CDR3nt: TGTGCCAGTAGTTCCACCGCCCGGGGGGCCGTCAGAGATACGCAGTATTTT

j_gene: TRBJ2-7
d_gene: TRBD2
v_gene: TRBV5-1
abundance: NA
CDR3aa: CASSLLPTSGSNYEQYF
CDR3nt: TGCGCCAGCAGCCTACTACCGACTAGCGGGAGTAACTACGAGCAGTACTTC

j_gene: TRBJ2-1
d_gene: NA
v_gene: TRBV7-2
abundance: many
CDR3aa: CASSLLGTRNEQFF
CDR3nt: TGTGCCAGCAGCTTATTGGGGACCCGCAATGAGCAGTTCTTC

j_gene: TRBJ2-2
d_gene: TRBD1
v_gene: TRBV30
abundance: many
CDR3aa: CAWSGTGRKTGELFF
CDR3nt: TGTGCCTGGAGCGGGACAGGGAGGAAAACCGGGGAGCTGTTTTTT

j_gene: TRBJ2-3
d_gene: TRBD1
v_gene: TRBV7-2
abundance: once
CDR3aa: CASSPGTGAARTYTQYF
CDR3nt: TGTGCCAGCAGCCCTGGGACAGGGGCCGCAAGAACATATACGCAGTATTTT

j_gene: TRBJ2-2
d_gene: NA
v_gene: TRBV7-2
abundance: many
CDR3aa: CASSLDWNTGELFF
CDR3nt: TGTGCCAGCAGCTTAGACTGGAACACCGGGGAGCTGTTTTTT

j_gene: TRBJ1-2
d_gene: NA
v_gene: TRBV6-5
abundance: NA
CDR3aa: CASSWPNRGANYGYTF
CDR3nt: TGTGCAAGCAGTTGGCCCAACCGCGGGGCTAACTATGGCTACACCTTC